Following are 17 T cell receptor beta chains from one sample sequenced in a study of shared clonotypes between healthy human individuals. TCRdb's copy holds only in-frame clones and misses some; the assay was immunoSEQ multiplex PCR. The profile shows about 560,000 clones, around 81% of them singletons. Sequencing used PBMCs. The receptors shown here come from a woman in her thirties or forties in good health. Some clones in this sample may be carry-over from other donors' samples.

As concerns this clone: A much larger clonotype is one base distant, so this may be a read error. The chain couples TRBV11-3 to TRBJ1-1; no definite D call. The V end was cut by 3 bases, the J end by 2 bases, with 1 base between. The CDR3 length is 11 residues. Per the germline V gene, CDR1 is SGHNT and CDR2 is YENEEA. The chain's CDR3 is CASSFNTEAFF. In nucleotides, the CDR3 is TGTGCCAGCAGCTTTAACACTGAAGCTTTCTTT.

This clone was observed a single time. One base away lies a much larger clone, so this may be a sequencing read error. Other DNA sequences within the sample encode an identical CDR3. This sequence joins TRBV2 and TRBJ1-5; D might be TRBD1 (6 bases). Germline V lookup: CDR1 SNHLY, CDR2 FYNNEI. The CDR3 extends over 15 amino acids. The CDR3 region is CASSGTRGQNQPQHF. DNA of the CDR3: TGTGCCAGCAGCGGGACACGGGGTCAGAATCAGCCCCAGCACTTT.

The V gene is TRBV5-6, the J gene TRBJ2-7; maybe TRBD1 (6 bases). CDR3 length: 15 residues. The V end was cut by 4 bases, the J end by 0 bases, with 14 bases between. Germline V CDR1 and CDR2: SGHDT, YYEEEE. For the CDR3, the DNA is TGTGCCAGCAGCCATTTACAGGGTAGCTCCTACGAGCAGTACTTC. Translation gives CASSHLQGSSYEQYF.

This chain joins TRBV7-9 and TRBJ1-6; 7 positions agree with TRBD1. The CDR3 consists of 12 residues. J lost 13 bases, V lost 5 bases, and 5 bases had no gene match. Germline lookup yields CDR1 SEHNR and CDR2 FQNEAQ (reference sequence). CDR3 amino acids: CASSINRGPLHF. The CDR3 nucleotides read TGTGCCAGCAGCATAAACAGGGGTCCCCTCCACTTT.

V is TRBV6-5 and J is TRBJ2-5; either TRBD1 or TRBD2 may supply D (6 bases each). This CDR3 has 12 residues. Trimming removed 6 bases at V and 9 bases at J, with 14 bases between. CDR1 and CDR2 (germline): MNHEY, SVGAGI. CDR3: CASRGGRAAQYF. CDR3 in DNA: TGTGCCAGCAGAGGGGGGCGAGCGGCCCAGTACTTC.

This chain links TRBV20-1 with TRBJ2-3; D unresolved. The CDR3 spans 11 residues. With 3 bases removed from V and 6 bases from J, the gap between germline ends came to 7 bases. Germline assignment: CDR1 DFQATT and CDR2 SNEGSKA (reference sequence). This CDR3 is CSARPWDTQYF. CDR3 sequence (DNA): TGCAGTGCTAGGCCCTGGGATACGCAGTATTTT.

The chain recombines TRBV5-1 with TRBJ2-6; D call uncertain. The germline gives CDR1 SGHRS, CDR2 YFSETQ. This CDR3 is 16 amino acids long. V was clipped by 0 bases and J by 0 bases, with 7 bases between them. CDR3 DNA sequence: TGCGCCAGCAGCTTGGTAGTGGACTCTGGGGCCAACGTCCTGACTTTC. Translation: CASSLVVDSGANVLTF.

In its sample, this clone was seen once. V usage is TRBV4-1 and J usage is TRBJ2-6; perhaps TRBD1 as D (5 bases). Germline V CDR1 and CDR2: MGHRA, YSYEKL. The ends were cut back, 0 bases at V and 2 bases at J, with 11 bases in the middle. This CDR3 contains 17 residues. CDR3 amino acids: CASSQESGIAGANVLTF. The CDR3 DNA reads TGCGCCAGCAGCCAAGAGTCAGGGATAGCTGGGGCCAACGTCCTGACTTTC.

The rearrangement joins TRBV28 to TRBJ1-5; D not certain. The CDR3 spans 14 residues. Germline V gene lookup returns CDR1 MDHEN and CDR2 SYDVKM. Trimming took 5 bases from V and 4 from J, leaving 12 bases between them. In nucleotides, the CDR3 is TGTGCCAGCAGTCCCACGTTGGGGAATCAGCCCCAGCATTTT. Its protein is CASSPTLGNQPQHF.

The V call is TRBV28, the J call TRBJ2-1, with TRBD2 matching over 7 bases. Germline-derived CDR1 and CDR2 are MDHEN and SYDVKM. CDR3 size: 16 residues. V lost 10 bases to trimming and J lost 0 bases; unmatched junction nucleotides: 12. Here the CDR3 reads CATLPNREASYNEQFF. DNA of the CDR3: TGTGCCACCCTACCCAATCGGGAGGCCTCCTACAATGAGCAGTTCTTC. Together with reference TRBV28 and TRBJ2-1, the CDR3 gives the full variable domain: DVKVTQSSRYLVKRTGEKVFLECVQDMDHENMFWYRQDPGLGLRLIYFSYDVKMKEKGDIPEGYSVSREKKERFSLILESASTNQTSMYLCATLPNREASYNEQFFGPGTRLTVL.

The V and J genes are TRBV9 and TRBJ2-5; 9 bases map to TRBD1. With V trimmed by 0 bases and J by 4 bases, 10 bases remained unmatched. The CDR3 contains 17 residues. The germline V gene encodes CDR1 SGDLS and CDR2 YYNGEE. CDR3 sequence reads: CASSVDPGTGFGETQYF. The CDR3 coding sequence is TGTGCCAGCAGCGTAGATCCCGGGACAGGGTTTGGAGAGACCCAGTACTTC. Combining the CDR3 with reference TRBV9 and TRBJ2-5 gives the whole variable domain DSGVTQTPKHLITATGQRVTLRCSPRSGDLSVYWYQQSLDQGLQFLIQYYNGEERAKGNILERFSAQQFPDLHSELNLSSLELGDSALYFCASSVDPGTGFGETQYFGPGTRLLVL.

This chain connects TRBV7-2 to TRBJ2-7; a possible D gene is TRBD2 (6 bases). The germline V gene has CDR1 SGHTA and CDR2 FQGNSA. The V and J ends lost 5 bases and 2 bases respectively, with 16 bases between them. This CDR3 has 15 amino acids. The CDR3 region has the DNA TGTGCCAGCAGCCCACGGGGGACTTATGCCTACGAGCAGTACTTC. It encodes CASSPRGTYAYEQYF. The complete variable domain, with remaining parts taken from reference TRBV7-2 and TRBJ2-7, reads GAGVSQSPSNKVTEKGKDVELRCDPISGHTALYWYRQSLGQGLEFLIYFQGNSAPDKSGLPSDRFSAERTGGSVSTLTIQRTQQEDSAVYLCASSPRGTYAYEQYFGPGTRLTVT.

V is TRBV7-9 and J is TRBJ2-4; maybe TRBD2 (5 bases). Germline V lookup: CDR1 SEHNR, CDR2 FQNEAQ (reference sequence). The V gene lost 3 bases and the J gene lost 7 bases, with 16 bases spanning the gap. The CDR3 loop spans 15 amino acids. The CDR3 region is CASSFGLSEGNIQYF. The CDR3 DNA follows: TGTGCCAGCAGCTTTGGGCTCTCCGAGGGCAACATTCAGTACTTC.

The chain links TRBV27 to TRBJ1-5; tentative D call: TRBD1 (6 bases). This CDR3 region has 14 residues. Germline loops: CDR1 MNHEY, CDR2 SMNVEV (reference sequence). V was pared by 2 bases and J by 6 bases, with 11 bases between. This chain's CDR3 is CASSLHRAAQPQHF. As DNA, the CDR3 is TGTGCCAGCAGTTTACACAGGGCGGCTCAGCCCCAGCATTTT.

Worth noting for this clone: The same CDR3 also results from other DNA sequences found in this sample. The chain couples TRBV7-2 to TRBJ2-1; D ambiguous. The CDR3 consists of 12 residues. Between the trimmed V and J ends, which lost 6 bases and 6 bases, there was a span of 9 bases. Germline loops: CDR1 SGHTA, CDR2 FQGNSA. This CDR3 is CASSQGVNEQFF. The DNA of the CDR3 is TGTGCCAGCAGTCAAGGCGTCAATGAGCAGTTCTTC.

This chain connects TRBV6-6 to TRBJ2-4, with no clear D. This CDR3 region has 14 residues. Trimming removed 7 bases from V and 0 bases from J, with 10 bases in between. Germline values: CDR1 MNHNY, CDR2 SVGAGI (reference sequence). The CDR3 coding sequence is TGTGCCAGCACCCCCAACCTAGCCAAAAACATTCAGTACTTC. It codes for CASTPNLAKNIQYF.

This clone was recorded only once. This chain joins TRBV7-9 and TRBJ1-2; possible D gene TRBD1, 5 bases. Germline lookup yields CDR1 SEHNR and CDR2 FQNEAQ (reference sequence). CDR3 length equals 12 residues. Trimming left V 3 bases short and J 7 bases short, with 9 bases between. CDR3 sequence reads: CASSFVRAGYTF. In nucleotides, the CDR3 is TGTGCCAGCAGCTTTGTCAGGGCTGGCTACACCTTC.